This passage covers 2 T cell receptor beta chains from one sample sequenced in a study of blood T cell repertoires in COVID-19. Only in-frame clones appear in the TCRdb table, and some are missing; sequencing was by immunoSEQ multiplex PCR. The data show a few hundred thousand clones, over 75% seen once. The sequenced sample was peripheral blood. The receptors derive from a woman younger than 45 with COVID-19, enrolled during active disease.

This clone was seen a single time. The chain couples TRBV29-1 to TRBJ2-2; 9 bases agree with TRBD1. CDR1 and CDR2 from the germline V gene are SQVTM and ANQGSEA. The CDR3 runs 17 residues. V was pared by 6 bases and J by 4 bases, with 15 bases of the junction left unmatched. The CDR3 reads CSVPRRAGTGFTGELFF. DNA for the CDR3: TGCAGCGTCCCCCGTAGGGCCGGGACAGGGTTCACCGGGGAGCTGTTTTTT.

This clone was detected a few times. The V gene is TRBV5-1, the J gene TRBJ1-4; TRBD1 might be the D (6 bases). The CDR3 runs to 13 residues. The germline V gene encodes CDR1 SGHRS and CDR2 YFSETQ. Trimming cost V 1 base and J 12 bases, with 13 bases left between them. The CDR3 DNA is TGCGCCAGCAGCTTGTCACAGGGCTTAGAACTGTTTTTT. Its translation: CASSLSQGLELFF.